The rows below give T cell receptor beta chains drawn from one sample of a study of regulatory and conventional T cells in RAG deficiency. Some clones are missing from TCRdb's copy, which holds only in-frame ones; the method was immunoSEQ multiplex PCR. This sample has about 12,000 clones; approximately 95% occur once, and the top ten carry 1.4% to 1.5%. This sample was shared with a second study, whose subject was regulatory T cells.

Sample: CD127- CD25+ CD4+ Tregs sorted from blood. The source is a human donor in good health. Each CDR3 is given with its conserved first and last residue. Each record gives: CDR3 protein, CDR3 DNA, V gene, clone size, J gene, D gene. The D gene is left open where the match is weak. Clone size is not always given. Where it is, it says once, few, many or a class for expanded clones.

cdr3_aa: CASSVAPLSTDTQYF; cdr3_nt: TGTGCCAGCAGCGTAGCCCCCCTTAGCACAGATACGCAGTATTTT; v_call: TRBV9; clone_size: NA; j_call: TRBJ2-3; d_call: NA
cdr3_aa: CASRVAGGRETQYF; cdr3_nt: TGTGCCAGCAGGGTAGCGGGGGGCCGGGAGACCCAGTACTTC; v_call: TRBV28; clone_size: NA; j_call: TRBJ2-5; d_call: TRBD2
cdr3_aa: CASSLSHYYEQYF; cdr3_nt: TGTGCCAGCAGTTTATCCCACTACTACGAGCAGTACTTC; v_call: TRBV28; clone_size: once; j_call: TRBJ2-7; d_call: NA
cdr3_aa: CASGRGTYEQYF; cdr3_nt: TGCGCCAGCGGCCGGGGAACCTACGAGCAGTACTTC; v_call: TRBV10-2; clone_size: NA; j_call: TRBJ2-7; d_call: NA
cdr3_aa: CSVGQTGTSGTPEQFF; cdr3_nt: TGCAGCGTTGGGCAGACCGGGACTAGCGGGACCCCTGAGCAGTTCTTC; v_call: TRBV29-1; clone_size: NA; j_call: TRBJ2-1; d_call: TRBD2
cdr3_aa: CASSPLGNTEAFF; cdr3_nt: TGTGCCAGCTCACCACTGGGCAACACTGAAGCTTTCTTT; v_call: TRBV18; clone_size: few; j_call: TRBJ1-1; d_call: NA
cdr3_aa: CASSVDRGQETQYF; cdr3_nt: TGTGCCAGCAGTGTAGACAGGGGCCAAGAGACCCAGTACTTC; v_call: TRBV25-1; clone_size: NA; j_call: TRBJ2-5; d_call: TRBD1
cdr3_aa: CSVELAYEQYF; cdr3_nt: TGCAGCGTTGAACTAGCTTACGAGCAGTACTTC; v_call: TRBV29-1; clone_size: NA; j_call: TRBJ2-7; d_call: NA
cdr3_aa: CASSLHGSPSGNTIYF; cdr3_nt: TGTGCCAGTAGCCTTCACGGGAGTCCGTCGGGAAACACCATATATTTT; v_call: TRBV19; clone_size: few; j_call: TRBJ1-3; d_call: NA
cdr3_aa: CASSIVRGEKLFF; cdr3_nt: TGTGCCAGTAGTATAGTTCGGGGTGAAAAACTGTTTTTT; v_call: TRBV19; clone_size: NA; j_call: TRBJ1-4; d_call: NA
cdr3_aa: CASSLTVVRGRENGYTF; cdr3_nt: TGTGCCAGCAGCTTAACAGTCGTGAGGGGGCGGGAAAATGGCTACACCTTC; v_call: TRBV7-2; clone_size: NA; j_call: TRBJ1-2; d_call: TRBD1
cdr3_aa: CAISNGQGGDQPQHF; cdr3_nt: TGTGCCATCAGTAACGGACAGGGGGGAGATCAGCCCCAGCATTTT; v_call: TRBV10-3; clone_size: NA; j_call: TRBJ1-5; d_call: TRBD1